The 21 T cell receptor beta chains below come from one sample, sequenced in a study of T-cell reconstitution after alpha-beta-depleted transplantation in children. Preparation of the TCRbeta library used unique molecular identifiers. TCRdb recomputed calls from the PCR reads with MiXCR, one row per CDR3 protein. Of roughly 180,000 distinct CDR3 sequences in the sample, just over 14% were seen once. The sequences come from PBMCs from the stem cell graft donor, collected from the stem cell graft. The receptors stem from a human donor who donated a stem cell graft to a child with acute lymphoblastic leukemia.

The chain recombines TRBV12-3 or TRBV12-4 with TRBJ2-3; no clear D. The CDR3 has 14 amino acids. V gave up 4 bases and J gave up 1 base, with 9 bases separating them. CDR3 sequence: CASSSDGGTDTQYF. DNA of the CDR3: TGTGCCAGCAGTTCCGATGGGGGCACAGATACGCAGTATTTT.

In its sample, this clonotype was seen many times. The rearrangement joins TRBV5-1 to TRBJ2-7, with D unclear. Germline CDR1 and CDR2: SGHRS and YFSETQ. The CDR3 runs to 14 residues. Trimming left V 5 bases short and J 4 bases short, with 16 bases between. The DNA of the CDR3 is TGCGCCAGCAGTCCCGGGCCTTACGGGTACGAGCAGTACTTC. Protein sequence: CASSPGPYGYEQYF.

This clonotype came up many times. The rearrangement joins TRBV5-1 to TRBJ2-1; 10 bases agree with TRBD2. The length of the CDR3 is 16 residues. The V segment lost 4 bases and the J segment 3 bases; nucleotides outside the gene matches: 7. Germline assignment: CDR1 SGHRS and CDR2 YFSETQ. Here the CDR3 reads CASSPSTSGNYNEQFF. CDR3 DNA sequence: TGCGCCAGCAGCCCCTCTACTAGCGGGAACTACAATGAGCAGTTCTTC. The whole variable domain, filled in from reference TRBV5-1 and TRBJ2-1, reads KAGVTQTPRYLIKTRGQQVTLSCSPISGHRSVSWYQQTPGQGLQFLFEYFSETQRNKGNFPGRFSGRQFSNSRSEMNVSTLELGDSALYLCASSPSTSGNYNEQFFGPGTRLTVL.

This clonotype showed up just a few times. V usage is TRBV6-1 and J usage is TRBJ2-6, with D maybe TRBD1 (5 bases). This CDR3 region has 16 residues. Between the trimmed V and J ends, which lost 5 bases and 4 bases, there was a span of 15 bases. The V gene's germline CDR1 is MNHNS and CDR2 SASEGT. The DNA for the CDR3 is TGTGCCAGCAGTAAACAGGCAACGCGAGGGGCCAACGTCCTGACTTTC. This translates into CASSKQATRGANVLTF.

This clonotype was counted ten times or more. The chain joins TRBV28 to TRBJ2-7; a possible D gene is TRBD2 (6 bases). This CDR3 contains 15 residues. Germline CDR1 and CDR2: MDHEN and SYDVKM. Trimming took off 6 bases at V and 0 bases at J, with 15 bases between the two ends. This CDR3 reads CASRPMSEGSYEQYF. The CDR3, as DNA: TGTGCCAGCAGGCCTATGTCGGAGGGCTCCTACGAGCAGTACTTC.

This sequence joins TRBV27 and TRBJ2-6, with D perhaps TRBD1 or TRBD2 (5 bases each). The CDR3 has 17 amino acids. Germline assignment: CDR1 MNHEY and CDR2 SMNVEV (reference sequence). V lost 5 bases to trimming and J lost 0 bases, with 14 bases between them. This CDR3 reads CASSLTGRSSGANVLTF. The CDR3 region has the DNA TGTGCCAGCAGTCTAACGGGACGGAGCTCTGGGGCCAACGTCCTGACTTTC.

This clonotype was counted at least ten times. The V call is TRBV7-6, the J call TRBJ2-7; perhaps TRBD1 as D (6 bases). V was trimmed by 1 base and J by 2 bases, leaving 9 bases between them. Germline CDR1 is SGHVS and CDR2 is FNYEAQ. The CDR3 runs to 14 residues. The DNA for the CDR3 is TGTGCCAGCAGCTTAGGGGGGCCAACCTACGAGCAGTACTTC. Its translation: CASSLGGPTYEQYF. Full variable domain (remainder filled in from reference TRBV7-6 and TRBJ2-7): GAGVSQSPRYKVTKRGQDVALRCDPISGHVSLYWYRQALGQGPEFLTYFNYEAQQDKSGLPNDRFSAERPEGSISTLTIQRTEQRDSAMYRCASSLGGPTYEQYFGPGTRLTVT.

This clonotype was seen ten or more times. This rearrangement joins TRBV10-3 to TRBJ2-4, with D maybe TRBD1 (5 bases). The V end was cut by 3 bases, the J end by 0 bases, with 18 bases between. The V gene's germline CDR1 is ENHRY and CDR2 SYGVKD. CDR3 length: 18 residues. CDR3 nucleotides: TGTGCCATCAGTGATCTAGAGGTCCAGGGTAAAGCCAAAAACATTCAGTACTTC. Its translation is CAISDLEVQGKAKNIQYF.

This clonotype was counted ten times or more. The chain's CDR3 is CSANNRGANQPQHF. CDR3 coding DNA: TGCAGTGCTAACAACAGGGGCGCCAATCAGCCCCAGCATTTT. This chain joins TRBV20-1 and TRBJ1-5, with 7 bases aligning to TRBD1. The CDR3 contains 14 residues. V lost 4 bases to trimming and J lost 3 bases; unmatched junction nucleotides: 6. Per the germline V gene, CDR1 is DFQATT and CDR2 is SNEGSKA (reference sequence).

At least ten counts were recorded for this clonotype. The chain employs TRBV5-1 and TRBJ1-5, with TRBD1 matching 9 bases. Germline assignment: CDR1 SGHRS and CDR2 YFSETQ. This CDR3 region has 14 residues. V lost 3 bases and J lost 7; bases outside the gene matches: 5. The CDR3: CASSYDRGTQPQHF. The CDR3 region has the DNA TGCGCCAGCAGCTATGACAGGGGGACCCAGCCCCAGCATTTT.

In its sample, this clonotype was seen many times. The chain has TRBV20-1 and TRBJ2-7; unclear D gene. V was pared by 3 bases and J by 9 bases, with 12 bases between. Germline V gene sequence: CDR1 DFQATT, CDR2 SNEGSKA (reference sequence). This CDR3 comprises 11 residues. The CDR3 is CSARSRIRQYF. The CDR3 coding sequence is TGCAGTGCTAGGAGTCGTATCCGGCAGTACTTC.

This clonotype was seen repeatedly, ten times or more. This chain connects TRBV7-2 to TRBJ1-4, with D tentatively TRBD1 (5 bases). Looked up from germline, CDR1 is SGHTA and CDR2 is FQGNSA. Trimming stripped 7 bases from V and 5 bases from J, with 8 bases between. The length of the CDR3 is 12 residues. CDR3 sequence reads: CASKGENEKLFF. The CDR3 DNA reads TGTGCCAGCAAAGGGGAAAATGAAAAACTGTTTTTT. Looking up the rest from reference TRBV7-2 and TRBJ1-4 gives the full variable domain: GAGVSQSPSNKVTEKGKDVELRCDPISGHTALYWYRQSLGQGLEFLIYFQGNSAPDKSGLPSDRFSAERTGGSVSTLTIQRTQQEDSAVYLCASKGENEKLFFGSGTQLSVL.

This clonotype was seen a handful of times. The CDR3 region is CASSPWTSRSYNEQFF. DNA for the CDR3: TGTGCCAGCAGCCCTTGGACTAGCAGGTCCTACAATGAGCAGTTCTTC. J is TRBJ2-1 and V is TRBV12-3 or TRBV12-4, with TRBD2 identical over 8 bases. There are 16 residues in the CDR3. V lost 6 bases to trimming and J lost 1 base; unmatched junction nucleotides: 8.

This clonotype was counted at least ten times. This chain links TRBV12-3 or TRBV12-4 with TRBJ1-1; 7 bases fit TRBD1. With 7 bases clipped from V and 4 bases from J, the junction kept 9 bases outside the gene matches. This CDR3 is built from 14 residues. Here the CDR3 DNA reads TGTGCCAGCACCGAGGAGCAGGGGGGCACTGAAGCTTTCTTT. Translating it yields CASTEEQGGTEAFF.

This clonotype has a count of ten or more. V usage is TRBV20-1 and J usage is TRBJ1-1; a weak D match, TRBD1 (5 bases). The CDR3 extends over 14 amino acids. In germline, CDR1 is DFQATT, CDR2 SNEGSKA (reference sequence). V was shortened by 4 bases and J by 7 bases, with 19 bases between the two germline ends. This chain's CDR3 is CSATRTPRGDEAFF. In nucleotides, the CDR3 is TGCAGTGCTACCAGGACACCCCGGGGTGATGAAGCTTTCTTT.

This clonotype was picked up many times. This chain joins TRBV28 and TRBJ2-5, with D perhaps TRBD1 (6 bases). The V gene lost 3 bases and the J gene lost 0 bases, with 11 bases spanning the gap. Germline assignment: CDR1 MDHEN and CDR2 SYDVKM. The CDR3 is 15 residues long. The CDR3 loop is CASSLSGQYQETQYF. CDR3 bases: TGTGCCAGCAGTTTGTCCGGACAGTACCAAGAGACCCAGTACTTC.

The chain recombines TRBV6-2 or TRBV6-3 with TRBJ1-1, with 10 nucleotides matching TRBD1. The ends lost 5 bases at V and 2 bases at J; junction bases unmatched: 5. This CDR3 has 15 residues. Germline-derived CDR1 and CDR2 are MNHEY and SVGEGT. In DNA form, the CDR3 reads TGTGCCAGCAGTGACAGGGGGCCTAAAAACACTGAAGCTTTCTTT. Its protein is CASSDRGPKNTEAFF.

A few counts support this clonotype. The rearrangement uses TRBV5-1 and TRBJ2-2, with D unresolved. Trimming removed 6 bases at V and 4 bases at J, with 13 bases between. The CDR3 is made up of 14 amino acids. Germline CDR1 SGHRS, CDR2 YFSETQ. CDR3 DNA sequence: TGCGCCAGCACCTCCGTTGATGGCACCGGGGAGCTGTTTTTT. Protein: CASTSVDGTGELFF.

Ten or more counts support this clonotype. The rearrangement links TRBV12-3 or TRBV12-4 to TRBJ2-3; 12 nucleotides line up with TRBD2. The ends lost 7 bases at V and 1 base at J; junction bases unmatched: 0. This CDR3 has 14 residues. The CDR3 DNA sequence: TGTGCCAGCACTAGCGGGGGGGGCACAGATACGCAGTATTTT. Its protein is CASTSGGGTDTQYF.

This clonotype occurred many times. The rearrangement links TRBV5-1 to TRBJ2-1, with D possibly TRBD2 on 6 matching bases. The germline V gene encodes CDR1 SGHRS and CDR2 YFSETQ. Between the trimmed V and J ends, which lost 4 bases and 4 bases, there was a span of 15 bases. The CDR3 spans 15 residues. The CDR3 region is CASSGSGWEYNEQFF. CDR3 DNA sequence: TGCGCCAGCAGCGGAAGCGGGTGGGAATACAATGAGCAGTTCTTC.

This clonotype appeared once. A much larger clone lies one base from this, so it may be a read error. The chain joins TRBV29-1 to TRBJ1-1; TRBD1 matches 9 bases. The germline V gene has CDR1 SQVTM and CDR2 ANQGSEA. CDR3 length: 14 residues. CDR3 nucleotide sequence: TGCAGCGTACAAAAGGGACAGGGCAGCACTGAATCTTTCTTT. This sequence encodes CSVQKGQGSTESFF.